These 8 T cell receptor beta chains were sequenced from one sample in a study of long-term antiretroviral therapy in people with HIV. The assay, immunoSEQ v3.0, was run at survey level. Sequencing used immunoSEQ multiplex PCR; TCRdb keeps in-frame clones, though not all of them. Of around 16,000 clones in the sample, around four fifths were seen once. This material consisted of unsorted PBMCs, taken less than 3.3 years after starting antiretroviral therapy. The receptors stem from a woman in her 40s with HIV.

This chain joins TRBV18 and TRBJ2-3; weak D call: TRBD1 (7 bases). Looked up from germline, CDR1 is KGHSH and CDR2 is LQKENI. The CDR3 consists of 15 residues. Trimming took 3 bases from V and 3 from J, leaving 13 bases between them. The CDR3 loop is CASSPQTGRTDTQYF. In DNA form, the CDR3 reads TGTGCCAGCTCACCCCAGACAGGGAGGACAGATACGCAGTATTTT. Full variable domain (rest looked up from reference TRBV18 and TRBJ2-3): NAGVMQNPRHLVRRRGQEARLRCSPMKGHSHVYWYRQLPEEGLKFMVYLQKENIIDESGMPKERFSAEFPKEGPSILRIQQVVRGDSAAYFCASSPQTGRTDTQYFGPGTRLTVL.

The genes are TRBV4-3 and TRBJ2-1; TRBD2 is a possible D gene (5 bases). V lost 6 bases and J lost 1, with 7 bases in between. The CDR3 is made up of 13 amino acids. The germline CDR1 and CDR2 sequences are LGHNA and YSLEER. The CDR3, as DNA: TGCGCCAGCAGTCGGACTTCCTACAATGAGCAGTTCTTC. The encoded protein is CASSRTSYNEQFF.

The gene calls are TRBV6-6 and TRBJ1-2; D perhaps matches TRBD1 (5 bases). V lost 10 bases and J 0 bases, leaving 9 bases between the germline ends. The CDR3 length is 12 residues. Germline-derived CDR1 and CDR2 are MNHNY and SVGAGI (reference sequence). Here the CDR3 DNA reads TGTGCCACCACAGGTTCTAACTATGGCTACACCTTC. Its protein product is CATTGSNYGYTF.

The chain has TRBV5-1 and TRBJ1-2; D gene uncertain. Looked up from germline, CDR1 is SGHRS and CDR2 is YFSETQ. The V gene lost 2 bases and the J gene lost 1 base, with 6 bases spanning the gap. The CDR3 runs 13 residues. Here the CDR3 reads CASSFGDNYGYTF. The CDR3 coding sequence is TGCGCCAGCAGCTTCGGGGATAACTATGGCTACACCTTC.

The CDR3 reads CAWSPGRMNTEAFF. As DNA, the CDR3 is TGTGCCTGGAGCCCCGGGCGGATGAACACTGAAGCTTTCTTT. The chain employs TRBV30 and TRBJ1-1; unclear D gene. There are 14 residues in the CDR3. CDR1 and CDR2 from the germline V gene are GTSNPN and SVGIG (reference sequence). V lost 3 bases to trimming and J lost 0 bases, with 11 bases between them.

The gene calls are TRBV29-1 and TRBJ2-3; D unclear. The CDR3 has 11 amino acids. V was pared by 5 bases and J by 4 bases, with 7 bases between. In germline, CDR1 is SQVTM, CDR2 ANQGSEA. CDR3 sequence (DNA): TGCAGCGTTTTTAGGGCAGATACGCAGTATTTT. Encoded protein: CSVFRADTQYF.

The V gene is TRBV5-1, the J gene TRBJ1-1, with D unresolved. CDR1 is SGHRS and CDR2 is YFSETQ in the germline V gene. CDR3 length: 13 residues. V gave up 0 bases and J gave up 4 bases, with 7 bases separating them. CDR3: CASSLGAGTEAFF. Written as DNA, the CDR3 is TGCGCCAGCAGCTTGGGGGCTGGCACTGAAGCTTTCTTT.

This clone was found a few times. The J gene is TRBJ1-6, the V gene TRBV4-3; the D is unclear. The V gene lost 1 base and the J gene lost 0 bases, with 7 bases spanning the gap. CDR1 is LGHNA and CDR2 is YSLEER in the germline V gene. This CDR3 region has 16 residues. The CDR3 coding sequence is TGCGCCAGCAGCCAAGGGGAGGGCTCCTATAATTCACCCCTCCACTTT. It encodes CASSQGEGSYNSPLHF.